This T cell receptor (beta chain) stems from a study of blood T cell repertoires in COVID-19. Germline V gives CDR1 LGHDT, CDR2 YNNKEL (reference sequence). Trimming pared 8 bases from V and 2 bases from J, leaving 10 bases between. This CDR3 region has 13 residues. As for this clone: Distinct nucleotide sequences in the sample also encode this CDR3.

Clones were read by immunoSEQ multiplex PCR, and TCRdb kept only the in-frame ones, dropping some. The sample shows roughly 230,000 clones, about 90% of them seen only once. The specimen was peripheral blood. This sequence joins TRBV3-1 (or the pseudogene TRBV3-2) and TRBJ1-5, with D unclear. This TCR came from an older woman with COVID-19, enrolled during active disease. The chain's CDR3 is CASSPQGNQPQHF. CDR3 sequence (DNA): TGTGCCAGCTCGCCGCAGGGCAATCAGCCCCAGCATTTT.